A selection of T cell receptor beta chains follows, all from one sample in a study of T-cell reconstitution after alpha-beta-depleted transplantation in children. From the PCR reads, TCRdb called clonotypes with MiXCR, one entry per CDR3 protein. This repertoire shows about 290,000 distinct CDR3 sequences, roughly a tenth found once; its top ten account for 7% to 9.5%. The specimen comprised PBMCs, sampled before TCRalphabeta/CD19-depleted stem cell transplant. These TCRs come from a boy in the first two years of life with acute myeloid leukemia, due to receive a stem cell transplant. The CDR3 runs from the conserved cysteine through the conserved F or W.

V gene	CDR3 protein
TRBV27	CASSSQGANEKLFF
TRBV5-1	CASSLEAMGLSDTQYF
TRBV28	CASSRHGYTF
TRBV6-6	CASSRGQTYEQYF
TRBV7-9	CASSLGSGEQYF
TRBV20-1	CSARWGSNEKLFF
TRBV5-1	CASSLGDRPQETQYF
TRBV7-8	CASSLVVRTSSGANVLTF
TRBV5-1	CASSLEADTQYF
TRBV7-9	CASSPPVDTQYF
TRBV6-1	CASQENTEAFF
TRBV19	CASSMNWFGGYTF
TRBV12-3/TRBV12-4	CASTRLAGGLSTDTQYF
TRBV18	CASSPLDRHGGQYF
TRBV28	CASSYPYNSPLHF
TRBV7-2	CASSLGINYGYTF
TRBV6-1	CASSPTGSNEKLFF
TRBV4-3	CASSQDVSGESYNEQFF
TRBV15	CATSRVGAYEQYF
TRBV2	CASSVHYEQYF
TRBV12-3/TRBV12-4	CASRPSGTSYNEQFF
TRBV11-2	CASSLNTRSSYNEQFF